This is a list of T cell receptor beta chains from one sample in a study of blood T cell repertoires in COVID-19. The protocol was immunoSEQ multiplex PCR, while the TCRdb copy is restricted to in-frame clones and leaves out a portion. The sample holds around 150,000 clones, 93% seen once. Sequenced input: peripheral blood. The receptor set was obtained from a woman aged 60-70 years with COVID-19, enrolled during active disease. Each CDR3 is given without its conserved first and last residue.

v_gene: TRBV27; j_gene: TRBJ1-5; CDR3aa: ASSFLQSNQPQH
v_gene: TRBV6-2/TRBV6-3; j_gene: TRBJ1-1; CDR3aa: ASSLGYGAVNTEAF
v_gene: TRBV12-3/TRBV12-4; j_gene: TRBJ2-1; CDR3aa: ASSRGREKEQF
v_gene: TRBV5-1; j_gene: TRBJ2-1; CDR3aa: ASSLGGSGGEEQF
v_gene: TRBV7-2; j_gene: TRBJ1-2; CDR3aa: ASSPETGALGYGYT
v_gene: TRBV9; j_gene: TRBJ2-1; CDR3aa: ASSPPQRSSYNEQF
v_gene: TRBV19; j_gene: TRBJ2-5; CDR3aa: ASSIGTVQETQY
v_gene: TRBV5-4; j_gene: TRBJ2-1; CDR3aa: ASSLMRQGGRGNEQF
v_gene: TRBV7-2; j_gene: TRBJ1-2; CDR3aa: ASSRDSFQGGYT
v_gene: TRBV4-3; j_gene: TRBJ1-2; CDR3aa: ASSPRQGGDYGYT
v_gene: TRBV3-1/TRBV3-2; j_gene: TRBJ1-6; CDR3aa: ASSQGRSSYNSPLH
v_gene: TRBV9; j_gene: TRBJ2-5; CDR3aa: ASSVDSGGARETQY
v_gene: TRBV7-6; j_gene: TRBJ1-1; CDR3aa: ASSLGRGRFNTEAF
v_gene: TRBV9; j_gene: TRBJ1-4; CDR3aa: ASSVQGAANEKLF
v_gene: TRBV5-1; j_gene: TRBJ2-3; CDR3aa: ASSPGTSGWYTQY
v_gene: TRBV6-5; j_gene: TRBJ2-5; CDR3aa: ASRWGRGETQY
v_gene: TRBV9; j_gene: TRBJ1-6; CDR3aa: ASSVAGEGVSPLH
v_gene: TRBV9; j_gene: TRBJ2-7; CDR3aa: ASSPPGGYEQY
v_gene: TRBV6-2/TRBV6-3; j_gene: TRBJ1-5; CDR3aa: ASSSPGQGYQPQH
v_gene: TRBV20-1; j_gene: TRBJ2-2; CDR3aa: SARAAVELF
v_gene: TRBV5-1; j_gene: TRBJ1-1; CDR3aa: ASSSGGRGTEAF
v_gene: TRBV3-1/TRBV3-2; j_gene: TRBJ1-2; CDR3aa: ASSPYGNYGYT
v_gene: TRBV3-1/TRBV3-2; j_gene: TRBJ1-1; CDR3aa: ASSLTENTEAF
v_gene: TRBV21-1; j_gene: TRBJ2-1; CDR3aa: ASSKAKRGCRDEQF
v_gene: TRBV2; j_gene: TRBJ1-2; CDR3aa: ASRSTGGYT
v_gene: TRBV4-1; j_gene: TRBJ1-4; CDR3aa: ASSQFLATNEKLF
v_gene: TRBV5-1; j_gene: TRBJ1-1; CDR3aa: ASSLGSSTGGAGTEAF